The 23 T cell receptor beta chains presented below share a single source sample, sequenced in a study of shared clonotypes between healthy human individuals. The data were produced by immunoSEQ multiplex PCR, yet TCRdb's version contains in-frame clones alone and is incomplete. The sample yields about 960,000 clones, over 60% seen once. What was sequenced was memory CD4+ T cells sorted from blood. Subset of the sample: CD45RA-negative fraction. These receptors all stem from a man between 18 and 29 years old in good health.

Written as DNA, the CDR3 is TGTGCCAGCAGCTTCAGGGAGGGGGTGAGCGAGCAGTACTTC. It is translated as CASSFREGVSEQYF. The chain combines TRBV11-2 with TRBJ2-7; maybe TRBD2 (7 bases). V was cut by 3 bases and J by 6 bases, with 15 bases left in between. In germline, CDR1 is SGHAT, CDR2 FQNNGV. CDR3 size: 14 residues.

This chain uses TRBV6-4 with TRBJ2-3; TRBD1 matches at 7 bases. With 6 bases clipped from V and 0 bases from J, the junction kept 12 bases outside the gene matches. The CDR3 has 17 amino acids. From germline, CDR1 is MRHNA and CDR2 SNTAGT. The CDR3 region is CASSAGTAITSTDTQYF. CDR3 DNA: TGTGCCAGCAGCGCCGGGACAGCGATTACTAGCACAGATACGCAGTATTTT.

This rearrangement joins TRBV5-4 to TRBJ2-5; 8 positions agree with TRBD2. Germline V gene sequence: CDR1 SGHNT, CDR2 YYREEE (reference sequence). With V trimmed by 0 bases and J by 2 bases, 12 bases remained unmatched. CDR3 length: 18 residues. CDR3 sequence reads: CASSLASGGFYLQETQYF. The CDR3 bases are TGTGCCAGCAGCTTGGCTTCGGGGGGGTTCTACCTTCAAGAGACCCAGTACTTC.

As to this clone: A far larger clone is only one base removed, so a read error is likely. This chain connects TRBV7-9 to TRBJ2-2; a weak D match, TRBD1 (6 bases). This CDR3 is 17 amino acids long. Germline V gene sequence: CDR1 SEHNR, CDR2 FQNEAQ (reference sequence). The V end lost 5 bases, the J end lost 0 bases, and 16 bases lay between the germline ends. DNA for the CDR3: TGTGCCAGCAGCCCTCATGGGAAGGGGGCGAACACCGGGGAGCTGTTTTTT. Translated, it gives CASSPHGKGANTGELFF.

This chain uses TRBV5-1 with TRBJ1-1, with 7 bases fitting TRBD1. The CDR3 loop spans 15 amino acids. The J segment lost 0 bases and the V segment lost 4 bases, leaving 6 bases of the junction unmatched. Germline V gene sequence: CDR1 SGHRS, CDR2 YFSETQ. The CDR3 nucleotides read TGCGCCAGCAGCCCCGACAGGGTATTGAACACTGAAGCTTTCTTT. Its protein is CASSPDRVLNTEAFF.

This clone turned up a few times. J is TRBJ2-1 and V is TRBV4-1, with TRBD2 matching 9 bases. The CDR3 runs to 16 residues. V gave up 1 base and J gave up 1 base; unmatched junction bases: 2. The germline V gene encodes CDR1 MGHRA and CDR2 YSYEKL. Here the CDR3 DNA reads TGCGCCAGCAGCCAAGGAAGCGGGGGGTCCTACAATGAGCAGTTCTTC. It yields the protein CASSQGSGGSYNEQFF.

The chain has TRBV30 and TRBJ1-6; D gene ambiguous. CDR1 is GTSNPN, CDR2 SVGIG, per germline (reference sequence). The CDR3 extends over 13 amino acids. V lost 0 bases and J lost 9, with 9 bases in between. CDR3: CAWSVLSPSPLHF. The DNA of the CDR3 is TGTGCCTGGAGTGTGCTATCACCTTCACCCCTCCACTTT. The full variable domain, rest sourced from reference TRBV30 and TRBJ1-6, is SQTIHQWPATLVQPVGSPLSLECTVEGTSNPNLYWYRQAAGRGLQLLFYSVGIGQISSEVPQNLSASRPQDRQFILSSKKLLLSDSGFYLCAWSVLSPSPLHFGNGTRLTVT.

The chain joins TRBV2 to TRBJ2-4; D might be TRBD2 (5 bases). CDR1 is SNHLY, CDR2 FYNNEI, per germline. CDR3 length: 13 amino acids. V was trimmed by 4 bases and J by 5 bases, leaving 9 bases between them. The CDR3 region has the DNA TGTGCCAGCAGTGTTAGTAGCGAAAACATTCAGTACTTC. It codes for CASSVSSENIQYF.

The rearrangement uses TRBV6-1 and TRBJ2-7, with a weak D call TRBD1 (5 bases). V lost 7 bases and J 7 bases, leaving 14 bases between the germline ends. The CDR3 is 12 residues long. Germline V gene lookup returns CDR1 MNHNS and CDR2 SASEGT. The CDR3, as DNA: TGTGCCAGCAAGCAGGGAACTCAGGAGCAGTACTTC. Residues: CASKQGTQEQYF.

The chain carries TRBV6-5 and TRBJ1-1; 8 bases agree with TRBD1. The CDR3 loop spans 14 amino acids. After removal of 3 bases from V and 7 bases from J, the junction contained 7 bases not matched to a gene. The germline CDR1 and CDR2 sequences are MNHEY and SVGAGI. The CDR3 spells CASSYSAGGGEAFF. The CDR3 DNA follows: TGTGCCAGCAGTTATAGTGCAGGGGGCGGTGAAGCTTTCTTT.

The CDR3 here is CASSSQNAGELFF. CDR3 DNA: TGTGCCAGCAGCTCGCAGAATGCCGGGGAGCTGTTTTTT. The rearrangement uses TRBV5-4 and TRBJ2-2; D not certain. There are 13 residues in the CDR3. V shed 3 bases and J shed 6 bases, with 9 bases lying between them. Germline CDR1 SGHNT, CDR2 YYREEE (reference sequence). Drawing the rest from reference TRBV5-4 and TRBJ2-2, the complete variable domain is ETGVTQSPTHLIKTRGQQVTLRCSSQSGHNTVSWYQQALGQGPQFIFQYYREEENGRGNFPPRFSGLQFPNYSSELNVNALELDDSALYLCASSSQNAGELFFGEGSRLTVL.

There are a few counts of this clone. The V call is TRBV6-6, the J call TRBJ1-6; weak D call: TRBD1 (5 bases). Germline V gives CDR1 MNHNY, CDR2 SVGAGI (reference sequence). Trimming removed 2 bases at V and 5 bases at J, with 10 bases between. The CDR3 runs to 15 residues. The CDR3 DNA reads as TGTGCCAGCAGTTACCTGGGACTGAATAATTCACCCCTCCACTTT. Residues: CASSYLGLNNSPLHF.

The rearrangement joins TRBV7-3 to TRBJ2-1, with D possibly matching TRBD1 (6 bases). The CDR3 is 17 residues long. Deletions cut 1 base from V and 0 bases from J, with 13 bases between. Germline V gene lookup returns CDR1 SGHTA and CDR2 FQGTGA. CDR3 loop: CASSLRGPISSYNEQFF. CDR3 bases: TGTGCCAGCAGCTTAAGGGGGCCTATCAGCTCCTACAATGAGCAGTTCTTC.

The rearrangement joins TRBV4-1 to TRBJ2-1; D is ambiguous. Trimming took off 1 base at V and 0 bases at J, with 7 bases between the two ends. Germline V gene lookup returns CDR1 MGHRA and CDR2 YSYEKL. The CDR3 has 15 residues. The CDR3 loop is CASSQALSSYNEQFF. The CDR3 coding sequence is TGCGCCAGCAGCCAAGCCCTGAGCTCCTACAATGAGCAGTTCTTC.

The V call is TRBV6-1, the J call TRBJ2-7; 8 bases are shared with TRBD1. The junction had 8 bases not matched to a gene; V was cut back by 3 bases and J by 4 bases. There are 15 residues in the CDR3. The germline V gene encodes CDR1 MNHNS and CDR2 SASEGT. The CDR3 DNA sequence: TGTGCCAGCAGTGAGTTTTCGGACAGGGTATACGAGCAGTACTTC. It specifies CASSEFSDRVYEQYF.

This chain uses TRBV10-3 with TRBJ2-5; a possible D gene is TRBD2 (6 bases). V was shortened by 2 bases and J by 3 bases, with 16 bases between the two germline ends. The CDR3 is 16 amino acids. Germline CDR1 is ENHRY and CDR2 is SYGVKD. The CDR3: CAISERGGIGEETQYF. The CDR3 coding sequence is TGTGCCATCAGTGAGAGGGGCGGGATCGGCGAAGAGACCCAGTACTTC.

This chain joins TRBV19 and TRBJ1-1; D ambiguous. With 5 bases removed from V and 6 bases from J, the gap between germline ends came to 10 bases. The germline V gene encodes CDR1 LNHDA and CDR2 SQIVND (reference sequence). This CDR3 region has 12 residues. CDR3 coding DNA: TGTGCCAGTAGTCCCCGGGAGGCTGAAGCTTTCTTT. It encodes CASSPREAEAFF.

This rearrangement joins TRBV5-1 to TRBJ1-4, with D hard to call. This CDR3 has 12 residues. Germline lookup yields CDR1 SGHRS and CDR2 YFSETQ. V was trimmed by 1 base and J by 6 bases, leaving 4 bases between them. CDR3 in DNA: TGCGCCAGCAGCTTGAATGATGAAAAACTGTTTTTT. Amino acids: CASSLNDEKLFF.

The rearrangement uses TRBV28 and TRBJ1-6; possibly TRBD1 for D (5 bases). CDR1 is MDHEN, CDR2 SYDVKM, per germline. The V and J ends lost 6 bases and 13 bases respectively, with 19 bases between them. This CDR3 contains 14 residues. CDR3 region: CASSFYSGDGPLHF. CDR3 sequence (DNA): TGTGCCAGCAGCTTCTATTCCGGGGACGGGCCCCTCCACTTT.

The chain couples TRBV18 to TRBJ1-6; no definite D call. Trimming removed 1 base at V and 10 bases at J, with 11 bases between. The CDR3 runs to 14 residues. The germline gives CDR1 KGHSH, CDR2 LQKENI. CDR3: CASSPLAEGSPLHF. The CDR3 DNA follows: TGTGCCAGCTCACCACTCGCAGAAGGGTCACCCCTCCACTTT.

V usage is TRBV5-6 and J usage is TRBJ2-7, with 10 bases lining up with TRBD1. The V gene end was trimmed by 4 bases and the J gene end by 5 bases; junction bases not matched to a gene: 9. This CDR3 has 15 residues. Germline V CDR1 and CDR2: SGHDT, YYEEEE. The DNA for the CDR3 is TGTGCCAGCAGCGGTACCGGGACAGGGGAAGACGAGCAGTACTTC. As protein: CASSGTGTGEDEQYF.

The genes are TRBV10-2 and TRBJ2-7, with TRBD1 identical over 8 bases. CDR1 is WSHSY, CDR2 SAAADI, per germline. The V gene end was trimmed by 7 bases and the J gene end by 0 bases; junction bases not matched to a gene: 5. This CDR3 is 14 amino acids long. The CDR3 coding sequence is TGCGCCAGCACCAGGACAGGGTCCTCCTACGAGCAGTACTTC. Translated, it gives CASTRTGSSYEQYF.

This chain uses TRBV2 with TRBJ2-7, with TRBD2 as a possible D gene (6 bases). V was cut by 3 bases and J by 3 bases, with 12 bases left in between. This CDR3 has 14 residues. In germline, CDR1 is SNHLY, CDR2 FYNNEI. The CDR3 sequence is CASSETGVNYEQYF. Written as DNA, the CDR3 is TGTGCCAGCAGTGAGACGGGGGTGAACTACGAGCAGTACTTC.